The 10 T cell receptor beta chains below all came from one sample that was sequenced in a study of shared clonotypes between healthy human individuals (dated by TCRdb to the early 2020s). The library was made by the immunoSEQ multiplex PCR assay. The table was pulled from immuneACCESS by TCRdb, which kept in-frame rearrangements only. Such tables lose some clones; where checked, under half of the loss comes from unresolved V genes, and the rest has no known cause. For this sample there are 1.6 million or so clones; approximately 98.5% appear just once. The ten largest clonotypes hold 0.36% of the sample. Sequencing used naive CD4+ T cells sorted from blood. Explained via the paper, the cell subset or site label denotes: CD45RA+ positively selected. The receptors originated from a man under 40 in good health.

Comments on this clone: This CDR3 is also generated by other DNA sequences in the sample. This chain connects TRBV20-1 to TRBJ2-2, with D maybe TRBD2 (6 bases). This CDR3 is 11 amino acids long. CDR1 DFQATT and CDR2 SNEGSKA come from the germline V gene (reference sequence). V lost 5 bases and J 6 bases, leaving 7 bases between the germline ends. CDR3 amino acids: CSAPSAGELFF. The DNA for the CDR3 is TGCAGTGCTCCTAGCGCCGGGGAGCTGTTTTTT.

V gene TRBV5-1 combines with J gene TRBJ2-4; D is undetermined. V lost 1 base and J lost 1, with 12 bases in between. CDR1 and CDR2 from the germline V gene are SGHRS and YFSETQ. This CDR3 is built from 16 residues. DNA of the CDR3: TGCGCCAGCAGCTTGTGGCAGACCCCGGCCAAAAACATTCAGTACTTC. Translation: CASSLWQTPAKNIQYF.

This rearrangement joins TRBV5-6 to TRBJ2-7; 11 nucleotides align to TRBD2. Germline V lookup: CDR1 SGHDT, CDR2 YYEEEE. Trimming took 4 bases from V and 0 from J; bases not matched to a gene: 3. There are 15 residues in the CDR3. The CDR3 DNA reads as TGTGCCAGCAGCCGCGGGACTAGCGGCTCCTACGAGCAGTACTTC. This gives the protein CASSRGTSGSYEQYF. Full variable domain (rest looked up from reference TRBV5-6 and TRBJ2-7): DAGVTQSPTHLIKTRGQQVTLRCSPKSGHDTVSWYQQALGQGPQFIFQYYEEEERQRGNFPDRFSGHQFPNYSSELNVNALLLGDSALYLCASSRGTSGSYEQYFGPGTRLTVT.

V and J are TRBV5-1 and TRBJ2-1, with D possibly being TRBD2 (5 bases). Germline values: CDR1 SGHRS, CDR2 YFSETQ. V was cut by 4 bases and J by 7 bases, with 12 bases left in between. This CDR3 region has 13 residues. For the CDR3, the DNA is TGCGCCAGCAGCCAGGAGGTGGCGAATGAGCAGTTCTTC. Residues: CASSQEVANEQFF.

The chain uses TRBV19 and TRBJ2-7; D might be TRBD2 (6 bases). Per germline, CDR1 LNHDA and CDR2 SQIVND (reference sequence). Trimming stripped 5 bases from V and 6 bases from J, with 17 bases between. The CDR3 contains 14 residues. The CDR3 protein is CASSETLGGSEQYF. CDR3 bases: TGTGCCAGTAGTGAAACACTGGGGGGTAGCGAGCAGTACTTC.

Of note for this clone: The sample contains more than one DNA sequence encoding this CDR3. The chain has TRBV5-6 and TRBJ1-2; D is ambiguous. Between the trimmed V and J ends, which lost 0 bases and 1 base, there was a span of 4 bases. This CDR3 region has 13 residues. Germline lookup yields CDR1 SGHDT and CDR2 YYEEEE. DNA of the CDR3: TGTGCCAGCAGCTTGGGCCGTAACTATGGCTACACCTTC. Translation: CASSLGRNYGYTF.

This chain uses TRBV10-1 with TRBJ2-1; 9 positions agree with TRBD2. The V gene's germline CDR1 is WNHNN and CDR2 SYGVQD (reference sequence). This CDR3 contains 14 residues. V was pared by 3 bases and J by 5 bases, with 2 bases of the junction left unmatched. CDR3 region: CASSELAGHNEQFF. CDR3 in DNA: TGCGCCAGCAGTGAACTAGCGGGCCACAATGAGCAGTTCTTC.

The V gene is TRBV5-4, the J gene TRBJ2-7; 7 nucleotides agree with TRBD2. V dropped 4 bases and J dropped 4; count of bases not matched to a gene: 8. CDR1 and CDR2 (germline): SGHNT, YYREEE (reference sequence). CDR3 length: 14 residues. The CDR3, as DNA: TGTGCCAGCAGCCCGGGGAACGGGAGGTACGAGCAGTACTTC. Protein sequence: CASSPGNGRYEQYF.

The rearrangement links TRBV10-3 to TRBJ2-7; D gene unclear. With 3 bases removed from V and 0 bases from J, the gap between germline ends came to 9 bases. Germline values: CDR1 ENHRY, CDR2 SYGVKD. This CDR3 has 14 amino acids. The CDR3 DNA follows: TGTGCCATCAGTGACGAGGTGAGCTCCTACGAGCAGTACTTC. Residues: CAISDEVSSYEQYF.

The V gene is TRBV9, the J gene TRBJ1-5; TRBD1 is a possible D gene (6 bases). V lost 7 bases, J lost 0 bases, and 14 bases lay in between. The CDR3 totals 15 residues. Looked up from germline, CDR1 is SGDLS and CDR2 is YYNGEE. CDR3 residues: CASGRGTNSNQPQHF. The DNA of the CDR3 is TGTGCCAGCGGTAGAGGGACAAATAGCAATCAGCCCCAGCATTTT. Filled out from reference TRBV9 and TRBJ1-5, the complete variable domain reads DSGVTQTPKHLITATGQRVTLRCSPRSGDLSVYWYQQSLDQGLQFLIQYYNGEERAKGNILERFSAQQFPDLHSELNLSSLELGDSALYFCASGRGTNSNQPQHFGDGTRLSIL.